This is a list of T cell receptor beta chains from one sample in a study of shared clonotypes between healthy human individuals. Clones were read by immunoSEQ multiplex PCR, and TCRdb kept only the in-frame ones, dropping some. Of about 1.5 million clones in the sample, 98% are singletons; the top ten hold about 0.4%. Sequencing was done on a sample of naive CD4+ T cells sorted from blood. Receptors originate from a man aged 25 to 40 in good health. CDR3s include the opening cysteine and the closing phenylalanine or tryptophan. The order of the fields is CDR3 DNA, CDR3 protein, D gene, J gene, V gene, clone size. The D gene is left open where the match is weak. Size values are once, few and many counts, or a class for expanded clones, and some rows have none.

TGTGCCAGCTCCCTCAGTTGGGACCTAAATTCACCCCTCCACTTT,CASSLSWDLNSPLHF,-,TRBJ1-6,TRBV18,-
TGTGCCTGGAGTGGAGTTCGCACAGATACGCAGTATTTT,CAWSGVRTDTQYF,-,TRBJ2-3,TRBV30,-
TGTGCCAGCAGCCACCGGGACAATCCCTACGAGCAGTACTTC,CASSHRDNPYEQYF,-,TRBJ2-7,TRBV21-1,-
TGCGCCAGCAGCTTGTTGGTATTAAATGAGCAGTTCTTC,CASSLLVLNEQFF,-,TRBJ2-1,TRBV5-1,-
TGTGCCAGCAGCTTAGATCTTGGTGGAGGTGGCAGCAATCAGCCCCAGCATTTT,CASSLDLGGGGSNQPQHF,-,TRBJ1-5,TRBV11-2,-
TGTGCCAGTATTGACAATCGGAACACTGAAGCTTTCTTT,CASIDNRNTEAFF,-,TRBJ1-1,TRBV19,-
TGTGCCAGCAGTGAAACAGGGTTCTACGAGCAGTACTTC,CASSETGFYEQYF,-,TRBJ2-7,TRBV6-1,-
TGTGCCAGCAGTCTCATTACTAGGTCCTACAATGAGCAGTTCTTC,CASSLITRSYNEQFF,-,TRBJ2-1,TRBV6-1,-
TGTGCCAGCAGCTTAAGTGGGCAGGACAGGTGGTCAGATACGCAGTATTTT,CASSLSGQDRWSDTQYF,TRBD1,TRBJ2-3,TRBV7-9,-
TGCAGCGTTGCGAACACTGAAGCTTTCTTT,CSVANTEAFF,-,TRBJ1-1,TRBV29-1,few
TGTGCCAGCAGGACTAGCGGGGGGAGCTACGAGCAGTACTTC,CASRTSGGSYEQYF,TRBD2,TRBJ2-7,TRBV2,-
TGTGCCAGCAGTTTAAAGAGTTCAGCTTTCTTT,CASSLKSSAFF,-,TRBJ1-1,TRBV28,-
TGCGCCAGCAGCTTGGCAGGCCCCTACGAGCAGTACTTC,CASSLAGPYEQYF,-,TRBJ2-7,TRBV5-1,once
TGTGCCAGCAGCTTAGCCGTAGTTGGCGAGCAGTTCTTC,CASSLAVVGEQFF,-,TRBJ2-1,TRBV7-9,-
TGTGCCAGCAGTCCCCCGGACAGCAGCAATGAGCAGTTCTTC,CASSPPDSSNEQFF,-,TRBJ2-1,TRBV28,-
TGTGCCAGCAGAATCGCCGGGACAGCCACCGGGGAGCTGTTTTTT,CASRIAGTATGELFF,TRBD1,TRBJ2-2,TRBV13,-